This T cell receptor beta chain was documented in a study of post-analysis software for immune sequencing data. Germline CDR1 and CDR2: PRHDT and FYEKMQ (reference sequence). The CDR3 is 12 amino acids. Trimming removed 5 bases from V and 6 bases from J, with 9 bases in between. Study-wide findings and caveats: About five TRBV segments occurring more often in patients than controls included TRBV5-6, TRBV5-1 and TRBV20-1. For normalized Chao1 diversity, multiple sclerosis patients scored significantly lower than controls did.

Built from TCR beta cDNA, the libraries had unique molecular identifiers in them. Each CDR3 protein is one row after TCRdb ran MiXCR on the PCR reads. The table includes about 200,000 distinct CDR3 sequences, 25% to 30% detected once. This clonotype was recorded at least ten times. The antigen is not known. The chain joins TRBV13 to TRBJ2-3, with D uncertain. This TCR was sampled from a girl under 18 with multiple sclerosis. Sample: blood. The CDR3 sequence is CASSNAVDTQYF. The CDR3 coding sequence is TGTGCCAGCAGCAACGCCGTGGATACGCAGTATTTT.